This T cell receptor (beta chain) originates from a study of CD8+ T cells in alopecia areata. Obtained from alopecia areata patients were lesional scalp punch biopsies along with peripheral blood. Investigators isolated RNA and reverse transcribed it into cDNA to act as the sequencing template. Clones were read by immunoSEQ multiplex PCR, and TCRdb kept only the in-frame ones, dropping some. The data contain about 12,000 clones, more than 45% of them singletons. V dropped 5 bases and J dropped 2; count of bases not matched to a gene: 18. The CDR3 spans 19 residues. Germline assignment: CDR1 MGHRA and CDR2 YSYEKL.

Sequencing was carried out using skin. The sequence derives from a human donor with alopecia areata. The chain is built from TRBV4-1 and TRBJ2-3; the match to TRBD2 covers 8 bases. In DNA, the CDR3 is TGCGCCAGCAGCGTAAATCCTAGCGGGTCCTCCCATCTCACAGATACGCAGTATTTT. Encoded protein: CASSVNPSGSSHLTDTQYF.